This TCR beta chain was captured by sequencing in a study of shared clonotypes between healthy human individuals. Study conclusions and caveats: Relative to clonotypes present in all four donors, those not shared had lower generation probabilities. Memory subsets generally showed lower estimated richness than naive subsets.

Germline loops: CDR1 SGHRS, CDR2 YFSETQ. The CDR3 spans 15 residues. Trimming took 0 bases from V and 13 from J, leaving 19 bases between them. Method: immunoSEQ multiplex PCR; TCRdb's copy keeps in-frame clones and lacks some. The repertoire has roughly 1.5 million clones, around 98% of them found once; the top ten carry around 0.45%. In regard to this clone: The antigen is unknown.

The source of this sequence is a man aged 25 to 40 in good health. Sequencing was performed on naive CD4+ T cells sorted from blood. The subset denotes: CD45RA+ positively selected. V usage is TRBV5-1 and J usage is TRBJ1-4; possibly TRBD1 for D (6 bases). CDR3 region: CASSLANPPGGGLFF. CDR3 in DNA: TGCGCCAGCAGCTTGGCTAACCCGCCGGGGGGCGGACTGTTTTTT.